Below are 2 T cell receptor beta chains sequenced from a single sample in a study of blood T cell repertoires in COVID-19. This table comes from immunoSEQ multiplex PCR, and its TCRdb copy is limited to in-frame clones, with some not included. The profile shows roughly 250,000 clones, 88% of them singletons. The sample comprised peripheral blood. The receptor source for this set is a man aged 55 to 69 who had recovered from COVID-19.

In its sample, this clone was seen once. This chain uses TRBV14 with TRBJ2-7; possibly TRBD2 for D (5 bases). V lost 1 base to trimming and J lost 12 bases, with 19 bases between them. This CDR3 spans 14 amino acids. Germline CDR1 is SGHDN and CDR2 is FVKESK. As DNA, the CDR3 is TGTGCCAGCAGCCAAGCGCACGGGGTATCACCTCCGTACTTC. Translation gives CASSQAHGVSPPYF.

The chain carries TRBV21-1 and TRBJ1-2. TRBV21-1 is a pseudogene. The CDR3 runs to 9 residues. This CDR3 reads CASIIGYTF. The DNA of the CDR3 is TGTGCCAGCATAATTGGCTACACCTTC.